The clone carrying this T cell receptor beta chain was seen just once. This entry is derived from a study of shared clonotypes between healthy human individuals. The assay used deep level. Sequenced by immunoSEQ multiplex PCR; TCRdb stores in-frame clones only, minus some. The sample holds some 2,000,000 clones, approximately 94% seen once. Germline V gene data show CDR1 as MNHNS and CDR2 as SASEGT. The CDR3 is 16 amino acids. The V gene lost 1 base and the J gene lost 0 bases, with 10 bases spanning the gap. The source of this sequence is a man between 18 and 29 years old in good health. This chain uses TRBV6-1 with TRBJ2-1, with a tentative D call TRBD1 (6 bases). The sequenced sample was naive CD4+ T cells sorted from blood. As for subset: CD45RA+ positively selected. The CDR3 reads CASSEDRASSYNEQFF. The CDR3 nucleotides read TGTGCCAGCAGTGAAGACAGGGCTAGCTCCTACAATGAGCAGTTCTTC.